One sample yielded the 21 T cell receptor beta chains listed below, sequenced in a study of blood T cell repertoires in COVID-19. Clones were sequenced by immunoSEQ multiplex PCR, and TCRdb holds only the in-frame ones, with some missing. Among 310,000 or so clones, about 88% were seen once, and the ten largest hold roughly 12%. Sequencing was performed on peripheral blood. The receptors originated from a woman under 40 with COVID-19, enrolled during active disease.

The V gene is TRBV30, the J gene TRBJ1-5; D is perhaps TRBD1 (5 bases). CDR1 and CDR2 from the germline V gene are GTSNPN and SVGIG (reference sequence). The CDR3 is 14 amino acids. The germline V and J ends were trimmed by 7 bases and 1 base, with 14 bases remaining between them. The CDR3 DNA follows: TGTGCCTTTGGTAGGGGTAGGAGCAATCAGCCCCAGCATTTT. Amino acids: CAFGRGRSNQPQHF.

The chain employs TRBV7-6 and TRBJ2-7; 10 bases line up with TRBD1. The CDR3 totals 15 residues. V lost 5 bases and J lost 2; bases outside the gene matches: 6. The germline V gene encodes CDR1 SGHVS and CDR2 FNYEAQ. DNA for the CDR3: TGTGCCAGCAGCGAGGGACAGGGGCCTACCTACGAGCAGTACTTC. Translating it yields CASSEGQGPTYEQYF.

The genes are TRBV9 and TRBJ1-6; D is unclear. The V end lost 4 bases, the J end lost 3 bases, and 8 bases lay between the germline ends. The CDR3 extends over 14 amino acids. Germline lookup yields CDR1 SGDLS and CDR2 YYNGEE. CDR3 loop: CASSYSGYNSPLHF. The CDR3 DNA follows: TGTGCCAGCAGCTACAGTGGCTATAATTCACCCCTCCACTTT.

This rearrangement joins TRBV4-1 to TRBJ1-1; D might be TRBD1 (5 bases). V lost 6 bases, J lost 2 bases, and 10 bases lay in between. CDR1 and CDR2 from the germline V gene are MGHRA and YSYEKL. This CDR3 contains 13 residues. CDR3 region: CASSGGVNTEAFF. CDR3 nucleotide sequence: TGCGCCAGCAGTGGAGGGGTCAACACTGAAGCTTTCTTT.

The table lists this clone with a count of one. The CDR3 DNA is TGCGCCAGCAGTCCGGGACAGGGGGCTTCCCACACTGAAGCTTTCTTT. It is translated as CASSPGQGASHTEAFF. This sequence joins TRBV5-1 and TRBJ1-1, with TRBD1 matching 12 bases. V lost 5 bases, J lost 3 bases, and 8 bases stayed unmatched. The germline CDR1 and CDR2 sequences are SGHRS and YFSETQ. The CDR3 consists of 16 residues.

The CDR3 DNA follows: TGTGCCAGCAGCCAATCGGTAACTAGCGGGAGGGTCGGACAAGAGACCCAGTACTTC. The encoded protein is CASSQSVTSGRVGQETQYF. V gene TRBV16 combines with J gene TRBJ2-5; 13 positions match TRBD2. CDR1 is KGHSY, CDR2 FQNENV, per germline. The CDR3 has 19 amino acids. Germline trimming cut 0 bases from V and 2 bases from J; bases unmatched to any gene: 9.

The chain couples TRBV4-1 to TRBJ2-7; a possible D gene is TRBD2 (5 bases). The CDR3 has 15 amino acids. The germline V gene has CDR1 MGHRA and CDR2 YSYEKL. V lost 4 bases and J lost 0, with 13 bases in between. The CDR3 DNA sequence: TGCGCCAGCAGCCCCGCACCGGGGATCTCCTACGAGCAGTACTTC. As protein: CASSPAPGISYEQYF.

The chain uses TRBV28 and TRBJ1-4; TRBD1 might be the D (6 bases). V shed 6 bases and J shed 2 bases, with 19 bases lying between them. CDR3 size: 17 residues. CDR1 is MDHEN, CDR2 SYDVKM, per germline. CDR3 nucleotides: TGTGCCAGCAGCTCTTGGTCTGACAGGCTGACTAATGAAAAACTGTTTTTT. It is translated as CASSSWSDRLTNEKLFF.

The sample holds one count of this clone. J is TRBJ2-7 and V is TRBV28; tentative D call: TRBD1 (7 bases). The CDR3 totals 16 residues. Germline lookup yields CDR1 MDHEN and CDR2 SYDVKM. V shed 4 bases and J shed 2 bases, with 18 bases lying between them. CDR3: CASSYRDREDPYEQYF. In DNA, the CDR3 is TGTGCCAGCAGTTACCGAGACAGGGAGGATCCCTACGAGCAGTACTTC.

The V gene is TRBV7-9, the J gene TRBJ1-1; D not resolved. The CDR3 sequence is 13 residues long. V was cut by 2 bases and J by 8 bases, with 12 bases left in between. The germline CDR1 and CDR2 sequences are SEHNR and FQNEAQ (reference sequence). In nucleotides, the CDR3 is TGTGCCAGCAGCTTATCCCCTGAGGAGGAAGCTTTCTTT. Protein sequence: CASSLSPEEEAFF.

The chain has TRBV6-2 or TRBV6-3 and TRBJ1-2, with TRBD1 matching 7 bases. V lost 6 bases and J lost 3; bases outside the gene matches: 16. The CDR3 length is 17 residues. Germline-derived CDR1 and CDR2 are MNHEY and SVGEGT. The CDR3 sequence is CASSDDINRGEDYGYTF. The CDR3 DNA reads as TGTGCCAGCAGCGATGACATTAACAGGGGTGAAGACTATGGCTACACCTTC.

The V and J genes are TRBV28 and TRBJ1-4; D not certain. Trimming took 4 bases from V and 1 from J, leaving 13 bases between them. Germline CDR1 reads MDHEN; CDR2 reads SYDVKM. The CDR3 length is 16 residues. The CDR3 DNA is TGTGCCAGCAGTTCCAGTCCGGGGATAACTAATGAAAAACTGTTTTTT. This encodes CASSSSPGITNEKLFF. The full variable domain, in which reference TRBV28 and TRBJ1-4 provide the parts outside the CDR3, is DVKVTQSSRYLVKRTGEKVFLECVQDMDHENMFWYRQDPGLGLRLIYFSYDVKMKEKGDIPEGYSVSREKKERFSLILESASTNQTSMYLCASSSSPGITNEKLFFGSGTQLSVL.

J is TRBJ2-5 and V is TRBV4-1; D might be TRBD1 (5 bases). The V gene lost 2 bases and the J gene lost 5 bases, with 15 bases spanning the gap. CDR1 is MGHRA, CDR2 YSYEKL, per germline. This CDR3 is built from 15 residues. The CDR3 DNA follows: TGCGCCAGCAGCCAAACCTGGGGCGGAGCCGAGACCCAGTACTTC. It translates to CASSQTWGGAETQYF.

The V and J genes are TRBV28 and TRBJ2-3; 8 positions agree with TRBD2. Germline values: CDR1 MDHEN, CDR2 SYDVKM. With 6 bases clipped from V and 6 bases from J, the junction kept 11 bases outside the gene matches. The CDR3 covers 15 residues. The chain's CDR3 is CASRTSAGGSDTQYF. The CDR3 DNA follows: TGTGCCAGCAGGACCTCTGCGGGAGGTTCGGATACGCAGTATTTT.

The CDR3 region is CASSLWDRRNGYTF. CDR3 nucleotides: TGTGCCAGCAGTTTATGGGACAGGAGGAATGGCTACACCTTC. V usage is TRBV28 and J usage is TRBJ1-2; the match to TRBD1 covers 7 bases. V shed 0 bases and J 6 bases; nucleotides not matched to a gene: 4. The CDR3 has 14 residues. The germline V gene encodes CDR1 MDHEN and CDR2 SYDVKM.

The chain uses TRBV5-1 and TRBJ2-7, with a tentative D call TRBD1 (6 bases). Germline lookup yields CDR1 SGHRS and CDR2 YFSETQ. The CDR3 totals 14 residues. V was pared by 4 bases and J by 2 bases, with 13 bases between. As DNA, the CDR3 is TGCGCCAGCAGCCCCCCTGGACAGACCTACGAGCAGTACTTC. Protein: CASSPPGQTYEQYF.

J is TRBJ2-1 and V is TRBV24-1, with TRBD2 matching 8 bases. The germline CDR1 and CDR2 sequences are KGHDR and SFDVKD. After removal of 9 bases from V and 4 bases from J, the junction contained 10 bases not matched to a gene. This CDR3 is 15 amino acids long. The CDR3 DNA follows: TGTGCCACCGGAACCCTCGGGAGGGAATACAATGAGCAGTTCTTC. Translating it yields CATGTLGREYNEQFF.

The rearrangement joins TRBV30 to TRBJ2-7, with 7 nucleotides matching TRBD1. Germline trimming cut 2 bases from V and 0 bases from J; bases unmatched to any gene: 7. This CDR3 spans 15 amino acids. Germline CDR1 is GTSNPN and CDR2 is SVGIG (reference sequence). CDR3 region: CAWSYRGHSSYEQYF. The CDR3 DNA reads TGTGCCTGGAGTTATAGGGGGCATAGCTCCTACGAGCAGTACTTC. Variable domain in full (rest from reference TRBV30 and TRBJ2-7): SQTIHQWPATLVQPVGSPLSLECTVEGTSNPNLYWYRQAAGRGLQLLFYSVGIGQISSEVPQNLSASRPQDRQFILSSKKLLLSDSGFYLCAWSYRGHSSYEQYFGPGTRLTVT.

The table lists this clone with a count of one. The chain links TRBV5-1 to TRBJ1-6, with 9 positions matching TRBD1. The germline V gene has CDR1 SGHRS and CDR2 YFSETQ. Trimming cost V 0 bases and J 14 bases; bases outside gene matches: 6. The CDR3 sequence is 14 residues long. The CDR3 nucleotides read TGCGCCAGCAGCTTGGATACAGGGGGCAGAACCCTCCACTTT. Amino acid sequence: CASSLDTGGRTLHF.

V is TRBV28 and J is TRBJ1-2, with D possibly TRBD1 on 5 matching bases. This CDR3 has 13 amino acids. Germline assignment: CDR1 MDHEN and CDR2 SYDVKM. V lost 6 bases to trimming and J lost 2 bases, with 10 bases between them. The CDR3 bases are TGTGCCAGCAGAGAGACAGCGAACTATGGCTACACCTTC. Translating it yields CASRETANYGYTF.

The V gene is TRBV5-1, the J gene TRBJ1-2; 9 bases map to TRBD1. The CDR3 is 14 residues long. J was trimmed by 4 bases and V by 4 bases; bases with no gene match: 5. CDR1 and CDR2 from the germline V gene are SGHRS and YFSETQ. In nucleotides, the CDR3 is TGCGCCAGCAGCGCCCAGACAGGGGGCTATGGCTACACCTTC. Its translation is CASSAQTGGYGYTF.